This T cell receptor (beta chain) was identified during a study of PD-L1 blockade in urothelial cancer (dated by TCRdb to about 2017). As for the study more broadly: Every patient began therapy in the mid-2010s and was given atezolizumab 1,200 mg intravenously every 3 weeks. About 90% of the 29 patients were identified as males with urothelial cancer of bladder origin, and a prior smoking history was reported by 18 of 29 patients. An ECOG performance status of 0 or 1 was recorded for the patients, and 0 to 3 prior chemotherapy regimens had been received by the patients. Blood samples were analyzed 3 weeks after the start of treatment (second dose) and 6 weeks after the start of treatment. Blood samples gave median yields of approximately 130,000 T cells and over 80,000 unique TCRs, along with a median clonality of 0.080. The study, an exploratory multi-omic analysis, examined somatic, immune and clinical correlates of response to PD-L1 blockade with atezolizumab in urothelial cancer. Pretreatment tumor samples and matched peripheral blood, collected serially before and after atezolizumab treatment, underwent TCR sequencing. Durable clinical benefit was defined as progression-free survival longer than 6 months, and TCR features were also tested against progression-free and overall survival. In the same patients, pretreatment tumors underwent whole exome sequencing and RNA sequencing in addition to TCR sequencing. Some ten patients reached durable clinical benefit, while roughly 22 patients did not. Pretreatment blood TCR-seq was available for nearly 30 patients, at least one posttreatment blood collection was obtained for approximately 24 patients, and tumor TCR-seq was available for approximately 24 patients.

The CDR3 contains 16 residues, cysteine and phenylalanine counted. CDR3 DNA is the only sequence kept; it has 48 bases, read in frame from the first base. The CDR1 and CDR2 encoded by the germline V gene are MDHEN and SYDVKM. A distance of 14 bases separates the germline ends of V and J, which lose 5 bases and 0 bases respectively. Study-wide findings and limitations: Improved progression-free and overall survival was found to be associated with pretreatment peripheral blood TCR clonality below the median. At 3 weeks after the start of treatment, tumor-associated TCR clones in peripheral blood had expanded more in patients with durable benefit (n of about 20, p = 0.022). Because the sample size was small (n of about 27) and many of the analyses were exploratory, the results are meant to be hypothesis-generating.

To estimate absolute template abundance from read counts, synthetic TCR analog templates were spiked into each PCR. TCRbeta CDR3 regions were amplified from genomic DNA with bias-controlled V and J gene primers using the immunoSEQ assay. Sequencing of rearranged TCRbeta segments was performed at approximately 20X coverage. The original pipeline was this. Sequencing errors were corrected by clustering, and CDR3s were annotated against IMGT so that V, D and J genes could be assigned. Only productive TCRbeta rearrangements were used in downstream analyses, excluding out-of-frame or stop-codon sequences. Clonality was calculated as one minus the Shannon entropy normalized by the log of the number of unique productive sequences. Clones differing between time points or between blood and tumor were identified by Fisher's exact test with Benjamini-Hochberg correction at adjusted p below 0.01. The table was pulled from immuneACCESS by TCRdb, which kept in-frame rearrangements only. Such tables lose some clones; where checked, under half of the loss comes from unresolved V genes, and the rest has no known cause. V, J and clone size are those of that table, while D and trimming were read from the DNA. Present in this sample are fewer than 40,000 clones, 75% to 95% of which were seen just once. Of the sample, 8.3% is held by the ten largest clones.

This clone was seen only a few times. What antigen it recognizes has not been identified. Base qualities are not recorded, but no much larger clone differs from it by a single base. The cohort included 25 to 30 patients with locally advanced or metastatic urothelial carcinoma who were treated at Memorial Sloan Kettering on a trial protocol. Peripheral blood mononuclear cells were collected pretreatment and during treatment, with between 1 and 8 total time points per patient. The Qiagen DNeasy Blood extraction kit was used to purify genomic DNA from total PBMCs and tumor samples. PBMCs were collected pretreatment and during treatment and were isolated and stored as previously described.

Recombination connected TRBV28 to TRBJ1-3, and the D gene may be TRBD1, 6 bases matching. The sample was PBMCs, taken around atezolizumab (anti-PD-L1) treatment. This clonotype originated in an older man with urothelial cancer. CDR3 sequence: CASSAYRVHSGNTIYF. Here is the DNA: TGTGCCAGCAGTGCATACAGGGTCCACTCTGGAAACACCATATATTTT.